The source of this TCR beta chain is a study of T-cell reconstitution after alpha-beta-depleted transplantation in children. Many counts were recorded for this clonotype. What it binds is not known. As it was prepared, the TCRbeta library received unique molecular identifiers. TCRdb called the PCR reads again in MiXCR, with one record for every CDR3 protein. The sample records approximately 16,000 distinct CDR3 sequences, 5.1% being singletons. Germline CDR1 is SGHRS and CDR2 is YFSETQ. V was pared by 3 bases and J by 1 base, with 10 bases between. The CDR3 length is 14 residues. Regarding the study as a whole: The study traced high day-60 TCRbeta diversity in some patients to surviving recipient T cells and thymic progenitors.

The sequence was collected from a boy younger than 18 with acute lymphoblastic leukemia, due to receive a stem cell transplant. This specimen was PBMCs, taken before TCRalphabeta/CD19-depleted stem cell transplant. This chain connects TRBV5-1 to TRBJ1-1; the D gene is possibly TRBD1 (5 bases). The CDR3 DNA sequence: TGCGCCAGCAGCTCAGGGACGGCGAACACTGAAGCTTTCTTT. Residues: CASSSGTANTEAFF.